This T cell receptor beta chain appears in the sequencing data of a study of Ad26.COV2.S vaccination and SARS-CoV-2 variants. Profiling relied on immunoSEQ multiplex PCR, and the TCRdb table lists in-frame clones only, not all of them. The sample lists under 500,000 clones, 92% occurring once. The treatment: some 20 received Ad26.COV2.S at low or high dose, single or two shots; 5 received placebo; per-sample allocation not given. Samples came from day 63 after the first vaccine or placebo injection. Study-wide results and limits: Marked by substantial breadth, spike-specific CD8+ and CD4+ T cell responses were reportedly seen after vaccination.

Of note for this clone: Its antigen is undetermined.

CDR3 length: 14 residues. V was pared by 0 bases and J by 0 bases, with 7 bases between. Germline CDR1 SGDLS, CDR2 YYNGEE. The genes are TRBV9 and TRBJ2-7, with D hard to call. The sequence was obtained from a person aged 18-60 years who received the Ad26.COV2.S COVID-19 vaccine or a placebo. This sample comprised peripheral blood, obtained in a trial of Ad26.COV2.S vaccine versus placebo. The CDR3 DNA is TGTGCCAGCAGCGTAGGAGACGGCTCCTACGAGCAGTACTTC. It encodes CASSVGDGSYEQYF.